This T cell receptor (beta chain) was captured in a study of CD8 T cells in ankylosing spondylitis. Study-wide points: Within matched ankylosing spondylitis synovial fluid, disease-linked clones were reportedly significantly enriched.

This clonotype was observed a handful of times. What it binds is not known. As the method for making TCR beta libraries, quantitative 5'-RACE with molecular barcodes was used. TCRdb redid the calling of the 5' RACE reads with MiXCR, one entry per CDR3 protein. Of 340,000 or so distinct CDR3 sequences in the sample, roughly 14% were seen once. There are 15 residues in the CDR3. Germline V gene sequence: CDR1 SGHVS, CDR2 FNYEAQ. Between the trimmed V and J ends, which lost 5 bases and 2 bases, there was a span of 14 bases. The source is a male donor with ankylosing spondylitis or in good health (not recorded which). The chain links TRBV7-6 to TRBJ2-3; maybe TRBD2 (6 bases). Specimen: blood, either unsorted or a sorted T cell fraction (not recorded which). CDR3 loop: CASSERGTNTDTQYF. The CDR3, as DNA: TGTGCCAGCAGCGAACGGGGGACCAACACAGATACGCAGTATTTT.